The 18 T cell receptor beta chains listed next were all sequenced from one sample in a study of T-cell reconstitution after alpha-beta-depleted transplantation in children. Unique molecular identifiers were incorporated when the TCRbeta library was constructed. TCRdb analysed the PCR reads with MiXCR anew, one entry per CDR3 protein. The repertoire holds more than 500,000 distinct CDR3 sequences, with about an eighth as singletons. The material sequenced was PBMCs, mostly from graft donor cells, taken 180 days after TCRalphabeta/CD19-depleted stem cell transplant. These receptors were obtained from a female patient aged 2-10 years who had a stem cell transplant for aplastic anemia, so the T cells may come from the graft donor.

A word on this clonotype: Germline and junction disagree at one end, which may indicate a read error. The CDR3 DNA is TGCTGTGCTTGGGGCCAGGCTAAGGGGGCCAAAAACATTCAGTACTTC. Residues: CCAWGQAKGAKNIQYF. The rearrangement links TRBV20-1 to TRBJ2-4; maybe TRBD1 (5 bases). Germline V gives CDR1 DFQATT, CDR2 SNEGSKA (reference sequence). The CDR3 sequence is 16 residues long.

The V call is TRBV28, the J call TRBJ2-1, with D perhaps matching TRBD2 (5 bases). CDR3 length: 15 amino acids. Per germline, CDR1 MDHEN and CDR2 SYDVKM. The CDR3 sequence is CATEEQVNRLNEQFF. CDR3 coding DNA: TGTGCAACGGAGGAGCAGGTCAACCGCCTCAATGAGCAGTTCTTC.

In its sample, this clonotype was seen many times. CDR3 DNA sequence: TGTGCCAGCAGTTTTGGGCTGCAGGGGAGGGAGCAGTACTTC. Translating gives CASSFGLQGREQYF. V and J are TRBV28 and TRBJ2-7; D assignment may be TRBD1 or TRBD2 (6 bases each). The CDR3 has 14 amino acids. Germline assignment: CDR1 MDHEN and CDR2 SYDVKM. V dropped 3 bases and J dropped 7 bases, with 16 bases sitting between them. Using reference TRBV28 and TRBJ2-7 for the parts outside the CDR3, the full variable domain is DVKVTQSSRYLVKRTGEKVFLECVQDMDHENMFWYRQDPGLGLRLIYFSYDVKMKEKGDIPEGYSVSREKKERFSLILESASTNQTSMYLCASSFGLQGREQYFGPGTRLTVT.

The sample holds a few counts of this clonotype. The chain couples TRBV7-2 to TRBJ2-1, with 13 positions matching TRBD2. The CDR3 consists of 16 residues. Germline-derived CDR1 and CDR2 are SGHTA and FQGNSA. Trimming took 5 bases from V and 8 from J; bases not matched to a gene: 9. The CDR3 DNA sequence: TGTGCCAGCAGCCCCCAAACTAGCGGGAGGGCCTATGAGCAGTTCTTC. Amino acid sequence: CASSPQTSGRAYEQFF. Drawing the rest from reference TRBV7-2 and TRBJ2-1, the complete variable domain is GAGVSQSPSNKVTEKGKDVELRCDPISGHTALYWYRQSLGQGLEFLIYFQGNSAPDKSGLPSDRFSAERTGGSVSTLTIQRTQQEDSAVYLCASSPQTSGRAYEQFFGPGTRLTVL.

For the CDR3, the DNA is TGTGCCAGCAGTTACCGGACAGGGGGCCCTCAAGCTTTCTTT. It encodes CASSYRTGGPQAFF. The chain links TRBV6-2 or TRBV6-3 to TRBJ1-1; 11 bases are shared with TRBD1. This CDR3 has 14 amino acids. Trimming removed 2 bases from V and 9 bases from J; junction bases left unmatched: 5. Germline V gene sequence: CDR1 MNHEY, CDR2 SVGEGT.

V is TRBV6-2 or TRBV6-3 and J is TRBJ2-7; TRBD2 agrees at 10 bases. J was trimmed by 2 bases and V by 6 bases; bases with no gene match: 7. This CDR3 is built from 15 residues. Germline CDR1 and CDR2: MNHEY and SVGEGT. This CDR3 is CASRLTSGTAYEQYF. The CDR3 bases are TGTGCCAGCAGATTAACTAGCGGGACAGCCTACGAGCAGTACTTC.

V usage is TRBV20-1 and J usage is TRBJ2-7, with 8 bases identical to TRBD2. The length of the CDR3 is 15 residues. The germline V gene encodes CDR1 DFQATT and CDR2 SNEGSKA (reference sequence). J gave up 2 bases and V 7 bases, and 13 bases lay outside the gene matches. This CDR3 reads CSVTRLAGGPYEQYF. As DNA, the CDR3 is TGCAGTGTCACACGGCTGGCGGGAGGTCCCTACGAGCAGTACTTC.

V usage is TRBV20-1 and J usage is TRBJ2-7; 10 bases agree with TRBD2. Germline values: CDR1 DFQATT, CDR2 SNEGSKA (reference sequence). This CDR3 region has 14 residues. V shed 0 bases and J 6 bases; nucleotides not matched to a gene: 5. CDR3 in DNA: TGCAGTGCTAGAGATTCTAGCGGGAGTCTCGAGCAGTACGTC. This translates into CSARDSSGSLEQYV.

The rearrangement joins TRBV30 to TRBJ1-5; D is ambiguous. Per germline, CDR1 GTSNPN and CDR2 SVGIG (reference sequence). Deletions cut 0 bases from V and 0 bases from J, with 6 bases between. The CDR3 has 14 residues. In nucleotides, the CDR3 is TGTGCCTGGAGTGTACCCGTTAGCAATCAGCCCCAGCATTTT. It is translated as CAWSVPVSNQPQHF.

V usage is TRBV28 and J usage is TRBJ2-5; D not resolved. Germline CDR1 reads MDHEN; CDR2 reads SYDVKM. Trimming pared 6 bases from V and 1 base from J, leaving 9 bases between. CDR3 length equals 13 residues. CDR3 sequence reads: CASRNSRQETQYF. The CDR3 DNA is TGTGCCAGCAGAAACAGCCGCCAAGAGACCCAGTACTTC.

This clonotype was seen a few times. This chain links TRBV24-1 with TRBJ2-1; TRBD1 matches 8 bases. Per the germline V gene, CDR1 is KGHDR and CDR2 is SFDVKD. V shed 0 bases, J shed 3 bases, and the junction held 6 bases outside the gene matches. This CDR3 region has 17 residues. Written as DNA, the CDR3 is TGTGCCACCAGTGATTTGCTTCCAGGGGGCATCTACAATGAGCAGTTCTTC. Protein: CATSDLLPGGIYNEQFF.

This chain links TRBV28 with TRBJ2-1, with D uncertain. Germline loops: CDR1 MDHEN, CDR2 SYDVKM. The CDR3 runs 16 residues. V dropped 0 bases and J dropped 5 bases, with 14 bases sitting between them. The CDR3 sequence is CASSLWGSHPDNEQFF. The CDR3 DNA sequence: TGTGCCAGCAGTTTATGGGGAAGTCATCCGGACAATGAGCAGTTCTTC. Full variable domain (missing parts from reference TRBV28 and TRBJ2-1): DVKVTQSSRYLVKRTGEKVFLECVQDMDHENMFWYRQDPGLGLRLIYFSYDVKMKEKGDIPEGYSVSREKKERFSLILESASTNQTSMYLCASSLWGSHPDNEQFFGPGTRLTVL.

This chain uses TRBV5-1 with TRBJ1-2; D ambiguous. Germline V gene data show CDR1 as SGHRS and CDR2 as YFSETQ. The CDR3 extends over 14 amino acids. Trimming removed 4 bases at V and 6 bases at J, with 16 bases between. The CDR3 protein is CASSEGRQADGYTF. The CDR3 DNA is TGCGCCAGCAGCGAAGGACGGCAGGCCGATGGCTACACCTTC.

This clonotype was counted only a few times. V is TRBV4-3 and J is TRBJ2-7, with 9 positions matching TRBD1. CDR3 size: 13 residues. V gave up 4 bases and J gave up 5 bases; unmatched junction bases: 3. Germline V lookup: CDR1 LGHNA, CDR2 YSLEER. This chain's CDR3 is CASSRYRGHEQYV. DNA of the CDR3: TGCGCCAGCAGCCGGTACAGGGGGCACGAGCAGTACGTC.

The chain links TRBV6-2 or TRBV6-3 to TRBJ2-4; 8 bases fit TRBD2. CDR1 and CDR2 (germline): MNHEY, SVGEGT. CDR3 size: 14 residues. The junction had 8 bases not matched to a gene; V was cut back by 6 bases and J by 7 bases. CDR3 loop: CASRGTGTRNIQYF. DNA of the CDR3: TGTGCCAGCAGGGGGACCGGGACTAGGAACATTCAGTACTTC.

This clonotype was counted between two and nine times. The chain is built from TRBV7-9 and TRBJ2-7, with TRBD1 matching 9 bases. The CDR3 contains 14 residues. Unmatched junction bases numbered 7, after V lost 5 bases and J lost 5 bases. Germline CDR1 and CDR2: SEHNR and FQNEAQ (reference sequence). The CDR3 DNA reads as TGTGCCAGCAGCCCCGGGACAGGGCAAAACGAGCAGTACGTC. This translates into CASSPGTGQNEQYV.

This clonotype showed up just a few times. The chain has TRBV5-1 and TRBJ1-1; TRBD1 agrees at 7 bases. The CDR3 is made up of 15 amino acids. Germline loops: CDR1 SGHRS, CDR2 YFSETQ. V lost 2 bases and J lost 9; bases outside the gene matches: 13. CDR3 amino acids: CASSFRGDRGPKAFF. The CDR3 DNA follows: TGCGCCAGCAGCTTTCGAGGGGACAGAGGTCCGAAAGCTTTCTTT.

This clonotype was seen more than once but under ten times. The chain uses TRBV4-2 and TRBJ1-2, with D possibly matching TRBD1 (6 bases). The CDR3 has 13 residues. Looked up from germline, CDR1 is LGHNA and CDR2 is YNFKEQ. V was clipped by 6 bases and J by 3 bases, with 11 bases between them. The CDR3 sequence is CASRKKGDYGYTF. CDR3 DNA sequence: TGTGCCAGCAGAAAGAAGGGGGACTATGGCTACACCTTC.